The subject of this entry is one TCR beta chain. V was clipped by 3 bases and J by 4 bases, with 9 bases between them. The CDR3 sequence is 13 residues long. This sample was included in a study of blood T cell repertoires in COVID-19. The table came from immunoSEQ multiplex PCR; TCRdb's copy has only in-frame clones and leaves some out. The top ten hold roughly 1.1% of the sample, which has tens of thousands of clones, about nine tenths seen once. The source material was peripheral blood. This clonotype was obtained from a human donor in a cohort sampled during active COVID-19. The chain links TRBV12-3 or TRBV12-4 to TRBJ2-5, with D perhaps matching TRBD1 (5 bases). The CDR3 DNA reads as TGTGCCAGCAGTTTTAGACAGTCAGAGACCCAGTACTTC. Its translation is CASSFRQSETQYF.